Each of the 22 T cell receptor beta chains below was sequenced from the same sample in a study of blood T cells in healthy people across ages. A second about 6 to 11 cycle PCR used barcoded and J-beta primers. TCRdb fed the 5' RACE reads into MiXCR, producing one record per CDR3 protein. The sample includes a few hundred thousand distinct CDR3 sequences, roughly 29% of them seen just once. Material for sequencing was blood. Receptors originate from a woman in her 70s in good health.

The rearrangement links TRBV20-1 to TRBJ1-5; possible D gene TRBD1, 6 bases. The CDR3 is 15 residues long. The V and J ends lost 3 bases and 0 bases respectively, with 12 bases between them. CDR1 is DFQATT and CDR2 is SNEGSKA in the germline V gene (reference sequence). The CDR3 reads CSASKDSNSNQPQHF. In DNA, the CDR3 is TGCAGTGCTAGTAAGGACAGCAATAGCAATCAGCCCCAGCATTTT.

The chain carries TRBV6-1 and TRBJ2-4; D may match TRBD1 or TRBD2 (5 bases each). Trimming stripped 4 bases from V and 2 bases from J, with 15 bases between. CDR3 length: 16 residues. Germline CDR1 is MNHNS and CDR2 is SASEGT. Written as DNA, the CDR3 is TGTGCCAGCAGTGCCGGGACGGGTTTTACCAAAAACATTCAGTACTTC. Its translation: CASSAGTGFTKNIQYF.

A few counts support this clonotype. The chain recombines TRBV20-1 with TRBJ1-5, with 7 nucleotides matching TRBD1. Losses at the gene ends were 3 bases for V and 7 bases for J; bases not matched to a gene: 6. The CDR3 totals 13 residues. CDR1 DFQATT and CDR2 SNEGSKA come from the germline V gene (reference sequence). This chain's CDR3 is CSARRQGVQPQHF. In DNA, the CDR3 is TGCAGTGCTAGGCGGCAGGGGGTCCAGCCCCAGCATTTT.

Turning to this clonotype: At one boundary the junction diverges from the germline segment, which might be a read error. The V gene is TRBV5-6, the J gene TRBJ2-5; TRBD1 agrees at 7 bases. The V gene's germline CDR1 is SGHDT and CDR2 YYEEEE. CDR3 size: 13 residues. For the CDR3, the DNA is TGTGCCGGCAGCCGACAGGGTCAAGAGACCCAGCACTTC. Translation gives CAGSRQGQETQHF.

This clonotype was recorded a few times. This sequence joins TRBV5-5 and TRBJ1-1, with D possibly TRBD1 on 5 matching bases. Per the germline V gene, CDR1 is SGHKS and CDR2 is YYEKEE (reference sequence). Trimming stripped 4 bases from V and 4 bases from J, with 14 bases between. The CDR3 loop spans 14 amino acids. CDR3 protein: CASSPGTTSTEAFF. The CDR3 DNA reads TGTGCCAGCAGCCCCGGGACTACGAGCACTGAAGCTTTCTTT.

This clonotype was counted between two and nine times. The rearrangement links TRBV21-1 to TRBJ1-4; the D segment call TRBD1 is taken from the table without a DNA check. TRBV21-1 is a known pseudogene. There are 18 residues in the CDR3. The CDR3 protein is CASSKGQGKSGTNEKLFF. CDR3 nucleotide sequence: TGTGCCAGCAGCAAGGGACAGGGGAAGAGTGGAACTAATGAAAAACTGTTTTTT.

V is TRBV2 and J is TRBJ2-1, with no clear D. The germline gives CDR1 SNHLY, CDR2 FYNNEI. CDR3 length: 12 residues. V shed 5 bases and J shed 9 bases, with 11 bases lying between them. The CDR3 sequence: CASSLTTGEQFF. The CDR3 DNA follows: TGTGCCAGCAGTTTAACCACGGGTGAGCAGTTCTTC.

This clonotype was seen a few times. V usage is TRBV20-1 and J usage is TRBJ2-3; 11 nucleotides line up with TRBD2. The junction had 9 bases not matched to a gene; V was cut back by 3 bases and J by 1 base. This CDR3 region has 17 residues. The germline gives CDR1 DFQATT, CDR2 SNEGSKA (reference sequence). CDR3 sequence (DNA): TGCAGTGCTAGTCGGGCTAGCGGGAGGACTCGCACAGATACGCAGTATTTT. This codes for CSASRASGRTRTDTQYF.

This clonotype showed up many times. The chain is built from TRBV6-1 and TRBJ2-7; 11 bases fit TRBD1. Germline-derived CDR1 and CDR2 are MNHNS and SASEGT. V dropped 6 bases and J dropped 5; count of bases not matched to a gene: 12. The CDR3 contains 16 residues. The CDR3 bases are TGTGCCAGCAGAACAGGCAGGACAGGGGGCCGCCACGAGCAGTACTTC. Translating gives CASRTGRTGGRHEQYF.

The chain recombines TRBV18 with TRBJ2-1; 7 nucleotides line up with TRBD1. The germline gives CDR1 KGHSH, CDR2 LQKENI. This CDR3 contains 14 residues. Trimming took 5 bases from V and 8 from J; bases not matched to a gene: 9. The CDR3 spells CASSKQGSVDEQFF. CDR3 nucleotide sequence: TGTGCCAGCTCAAAACAGGGGTCGGTCGATGAGCAGTTCTTC.

This clonotype was counted a few times. J is TRBJ2-1 and V is TRBV2; weak D call: TRBD2 (6 bases). Germline assignment: CDR1 SNHLY and CDR2 FYNNEI. The CDR3 consists of 14 residues. V dropped 5 bases and J dropped 1 base, with 9 bases sitting between them. The CDR3 nucleotides are TGTGCCAGCAGTTTAGCGGAGTCCTACAATGAGCAGTTCTTC. It encodes CASSLAESYNEQFF.

The chain combines TRBV27 with TRBJ1-2, with D uncertain. This CDR3 comprises 13 residues. V lost 3 bases and J 4 bases, leaving 9 bases between the germline ends. Germline V gene lookup returns CDR1 MNHEY and CDR2 SMNVEV (reference sequence). CDR3 in DNA: TGTGCCAGCAGTTTCACAGCCCTCTATGGCTACACCTTC. Its translation: CASSFTALYGYTF.

In regard to this clonotype: The conserved phenylalanine or tryptophan is not found at the CDR3 terminus, so this likely reflects a read error. The gene calls are TRBV9 and TRBJ2-7; TRBD2 might be the D (5 bases). Germline V gene sequence: CDR1 SGDLS, CDR2 YYNGEE. The CDR3 runs to 17 residues. The CDR3 loop reads CAGSVAPSGGTSYEQYS. The CDR3 DNA sequence: TGTGCCGGCAGCGTAGCTCCCAGCGGTGGAACCTCCTACGAGCAGTACTCC.

There are a few counts of this clonotype. V gene TRBV20-1 combines with J gene TRBJ1-1, with 7 positions matching TRBD1. Trimming cost V 5 bases and J 4 bases; bases outside gene matches: 10. This CDR3 comprises 14 residues. CDR1 and CDR2 from the germline V gene are DFQATT and SNEGSKA (reference sequence). The CDR3 DNA reads as TGCAGTGCTCCTTCGCGATCAGGGGGCACTGAAGCTTTCTTT. This sequence encodes CSAPSRSGGTEAFF.

The chain recombines TRBV24-1 with TRBJ2-5; 7 bases align to TRBD1. The junction had 1 base not matched to a gene; V was cut back by 7 bases and J by 0 bases. Germline values: CDR1 KGHDR, CDR2 SFDVKD. The CDR3 is 13 amino acids. CDR3 coding DNA: TGTGCCACCAGGGGACAGAACCAAGAGACCCAGTACTTC. The encoded protein is CATRGQNQETQYF.

The rearrangement links TRBV5-1 to TRBJ1-1; D ambiguous. The CDR3 consists of 13 residues. V dropped 1 base and J dropped 5 bases, with 9 bases sitting between them. Per germline, CDR1 SGHRS and CDR2 YFSETQ. The CDR3 loop is CASSLWVETEAFF. CDR3 coding DNA: TGCGCCAGCAGCTTGTGGGTAGAGACTGAAGCTTTCTTT.

This clonotype was observed a handful of times. Here the CDR3 reads CASSQLSVDSSGANVLTF. DNA of the CDR3: TGTGCCAGCAGCCAACTGAGCGTCGACAGCTCTGGGGCCAACGTCCTGACTTTC. This chain links TRBV12-3 or TRBV12-4 with TRBJ2-6, with D possibly being TRBD1 (5 bases). The ends were cut back, 6 bases at V and 0 bases at J, with 18 bases in the middle. The CDR3 is made up of 18 amino acids.

The V and J genes are TRBV4-3 and TRBJ1-2, with 7 positions matching TRBD1. This CDR3 is 14 amino acids long. V shed 1 base and J 8 bases; nucleotides not matched to a gene: 7. Germline CDR1 is LGHNA and CDR2 is YSLEER. The DNA for the CDR3 is TGCGCCAGCAGCCAAGCGGGACAGCGAAGGGGCTACACCTTC. Translation gives CASSQAGQRRGYTF.

The J gene is TRBJ2-5, the V gene TRBV4-1; no clear D gene. The CDR3 length is 11 residues. Germline V lookup: CDR1 MGHRA, CDR2 YSYEKL. V was shortened by 2 bases and J by 6 bases, with 4 bases between the two germline ends. CDR3 loop: CASSQKKTQYF. The CDR3 DNA reads TGCGCCAGCAGCCAAAAGAAGACCCAGTACTTC.

Concerning this clonotype itself: The junction shows a germline mismatch at one end, possibly a read error. The CDR3 region is CASSHSLDSLPGELFF. The CDR3 nucleotides are TGTGCCAGCAGTCACTCCCTAGACAGTTTACCCGGGGAGCTGTTTTTT. The chain links TRBV6-2 or TRBV6-3 to TRBJ2-2, with TRBD1 as a possible D gene (5 bases). This CDR3 is 16 amino acids long. CDR1 is MNHEY, CDR2 SVGEGT, per germline.

This rearrangement joins TRBV20-1 to TRBJ2-7, with 8 bases lining up with TRBD1. This CDR3 spans 14 amino acids. Per the germline V gene, CDR1 is DFQATT and CDR2 is SNEGSKA (reference sequence). The junction had 4 bases not matched to a gene; V was cut back by 1 base and J by 2 bases. The chain's CDR3 is CSARGGTGTYEQYF. The DNA of the CDR3 is TGCAGTGCTAGAGGGGGGACAGGCACCTACGAGCAGTACTTC.

This clonotype occurred many times. This chain links TRBV25-1 with TRBJ2-2; 7 nucleotides align to TRBD2. The trim removed 2 bases at V and 6 bases at J, leaving 12 bases unmatched. This CDR3 spans 17 amino acids. In germline, CDR1 is MGHDK, CDR2 SYGVNS. CDR3 nucleotides: TGTGCCAGCAGTGAAAGGAAGGCGGGAGTGGCGGCCGGGGAGCTGTTTTTT. Translation: CASSERKAGVAAGELFF.